This TCR beta chain was obtained from a study of cytomegalovirus exposure and HLA in healthy donors. Study-wide results and limits: TCR beta chains numbering under 200 were designated cytomegalovirus-associated.

This CDR3 region has 11 residues. Trimming took off 2 bases at V and 6 bases at J, with 7 bases between the two ends. Germline CDR1 reads GTSNPN; CDR2 reads SVGIG (reference sequence). Both 60 Vbeta primers and 13 Jbeta primers went into the PCR. The table came from immunoSEQ multiplex PCR; TCRdb's copy has only in-frame clones and leaves some out. The repertoire consists of about 130,000 clones, with roughly 80% occurring once and the leading ten covering approximately 10%. This clone occurred once. Its specificity is unknown. The clonotype comes from a man younger than 40 in good health and CMV-seropositive. The chain couples TRBV30 to TRBJ1-2; D is perhaps TRBD1 (5 bases). The specimen sequenced was PBMCs. This CDR3 reads CAWSQGDGYTF. The CDR3 bases are TGTGCCTGGAGTCAAGGGGATGGCTACACCTTC.